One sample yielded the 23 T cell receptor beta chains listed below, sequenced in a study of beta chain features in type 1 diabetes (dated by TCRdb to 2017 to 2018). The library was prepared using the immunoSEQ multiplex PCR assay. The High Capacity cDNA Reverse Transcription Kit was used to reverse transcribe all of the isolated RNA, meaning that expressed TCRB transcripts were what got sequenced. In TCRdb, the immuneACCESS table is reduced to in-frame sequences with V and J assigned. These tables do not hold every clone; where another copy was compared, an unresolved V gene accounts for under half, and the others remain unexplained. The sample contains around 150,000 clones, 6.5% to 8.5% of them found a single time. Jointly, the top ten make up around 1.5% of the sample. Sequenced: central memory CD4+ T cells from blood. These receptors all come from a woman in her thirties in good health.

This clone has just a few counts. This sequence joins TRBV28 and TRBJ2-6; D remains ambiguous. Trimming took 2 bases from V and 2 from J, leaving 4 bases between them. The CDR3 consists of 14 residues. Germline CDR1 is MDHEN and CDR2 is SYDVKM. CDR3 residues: CASSLPTGANVLTF. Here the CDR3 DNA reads TGTGCCAGCAGTTTACCTACTGGGGCCAACGTCCTGACTTTC.

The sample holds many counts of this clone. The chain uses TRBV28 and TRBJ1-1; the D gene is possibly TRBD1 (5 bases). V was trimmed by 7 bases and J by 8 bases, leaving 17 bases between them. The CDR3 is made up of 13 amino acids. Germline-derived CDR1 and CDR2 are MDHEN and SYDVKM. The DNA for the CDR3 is TGTGCCAGCACAACTCGACAGAACTACGAAGCTTTCTTT. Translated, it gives CASTTRQNYEAFF.

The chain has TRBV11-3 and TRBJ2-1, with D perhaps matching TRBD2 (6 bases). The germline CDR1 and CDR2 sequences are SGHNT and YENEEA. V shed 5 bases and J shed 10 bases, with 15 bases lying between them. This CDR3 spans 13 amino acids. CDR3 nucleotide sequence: TGTGCCAGCAGCCTAGGTAGGCTAGCGGAGCAGTTCTTC. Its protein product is CASSLGRLAEQFF.

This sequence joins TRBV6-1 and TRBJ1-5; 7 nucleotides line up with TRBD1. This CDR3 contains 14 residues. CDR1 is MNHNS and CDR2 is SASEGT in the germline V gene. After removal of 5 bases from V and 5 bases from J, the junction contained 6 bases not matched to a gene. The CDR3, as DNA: TGTGCCAGCAGTAGACAGGGTAAGGATCAGCCCCAGCATTTT. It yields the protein CASSRQGKDQPQHF.

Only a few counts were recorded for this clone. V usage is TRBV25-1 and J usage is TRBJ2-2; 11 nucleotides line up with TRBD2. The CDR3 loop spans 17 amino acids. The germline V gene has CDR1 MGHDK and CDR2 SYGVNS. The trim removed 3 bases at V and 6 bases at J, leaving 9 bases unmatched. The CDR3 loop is CASSDPTSGSLPGELFF. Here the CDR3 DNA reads TGTGCCAGCAGTGATCCTACTAGCGGGAGTTTGCCCGGGGAGCTGTTTTTT.

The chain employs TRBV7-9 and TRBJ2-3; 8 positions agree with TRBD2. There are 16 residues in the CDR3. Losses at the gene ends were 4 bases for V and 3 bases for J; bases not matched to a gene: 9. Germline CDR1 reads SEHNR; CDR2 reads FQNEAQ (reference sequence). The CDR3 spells CASSSHQRERTDTQYF. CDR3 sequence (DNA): TGTGCCAGCAGCTCCCATCAGCGGGAGCGGACAGATACGCAGTATTTT.

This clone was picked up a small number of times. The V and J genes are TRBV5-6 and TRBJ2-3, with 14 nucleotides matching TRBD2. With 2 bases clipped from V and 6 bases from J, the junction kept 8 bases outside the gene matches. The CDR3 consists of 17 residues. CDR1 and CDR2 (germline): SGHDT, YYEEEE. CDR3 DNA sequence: TGTGCCAGCAGCTTTCCCGGGACTAGCGGGAGAAGCGATACGCAGTATTTT. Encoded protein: CASSFPGTSGRSDTQYF.

CDR3 coding DNA: TGTGCCAGCAGTGAGAGACAGGGAAGCAATCAGCCCCAGCATTTT. This gives the protein CASSERQGSNQPQHF. This chain joins TRBV2 and TRBJ1-5; 7 bases are a match to TRBD1. Germline assignment: CDR1 SNHLY and CDR2 FYNNEI. The V and J ends lost 3 bases and 1 base, in that order; junction bases with no gene match: 3. CDR3 length: 15 residues. Full variable domain (outside the CDR3, taken from reference TRBV2 and TRBJ1-5): EPEVTQTPSHQVTQMGQEVILRCVPISNHLYFYWYRQILGQKVEFLVSFYNNEISEKSEIFDDQFSVERPDGSNFTLKIRSTKLEDSAMYFCASSERQGSNQPQHFGDGTRLSIL.

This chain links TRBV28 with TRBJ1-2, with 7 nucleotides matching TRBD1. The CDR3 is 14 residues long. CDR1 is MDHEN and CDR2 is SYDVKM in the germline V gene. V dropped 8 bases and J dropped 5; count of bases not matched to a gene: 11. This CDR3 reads CASGSPGQKYGYTF. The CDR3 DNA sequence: TGTGCCAGCGGCTCTCCGGGACAGAAGTATGGCTACACCTTC.

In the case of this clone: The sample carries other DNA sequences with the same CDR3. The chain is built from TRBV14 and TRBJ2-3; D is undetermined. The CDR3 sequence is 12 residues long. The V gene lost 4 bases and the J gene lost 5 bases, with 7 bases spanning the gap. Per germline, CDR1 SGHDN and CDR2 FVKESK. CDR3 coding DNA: TGTGCCAGCAGCCCCCCCGGAGATACGCAGTATTTT. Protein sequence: CASSPPGDTQYF.

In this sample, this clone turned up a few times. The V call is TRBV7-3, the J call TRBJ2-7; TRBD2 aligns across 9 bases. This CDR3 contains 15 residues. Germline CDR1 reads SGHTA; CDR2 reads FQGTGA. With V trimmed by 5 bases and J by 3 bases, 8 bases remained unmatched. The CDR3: CASSETSGAGYEQYF. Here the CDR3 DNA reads TGTGCCAGCAGCGAGACTAGCGGAGCCGGCTACGAGCAGTACTTC.

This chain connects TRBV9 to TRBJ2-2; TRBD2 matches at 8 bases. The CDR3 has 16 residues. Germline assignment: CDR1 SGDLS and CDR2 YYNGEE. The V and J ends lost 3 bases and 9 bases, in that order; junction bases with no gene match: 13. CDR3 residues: CASSGPGLDGARELFF. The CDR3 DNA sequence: TGTGCCAGCAGCGGACCGGGACTAGATGGTGCCCGGGAGCTGTTTTTT.

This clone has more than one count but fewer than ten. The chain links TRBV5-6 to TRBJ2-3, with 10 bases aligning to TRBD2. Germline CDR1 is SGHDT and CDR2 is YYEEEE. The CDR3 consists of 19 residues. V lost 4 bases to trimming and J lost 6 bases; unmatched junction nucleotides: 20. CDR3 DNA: TGTGCCAGCAGCGAATTAGCGGGAGGCAGAAACTCGGGGTCGGATACGCAGTATTTT. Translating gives CASSELAGGRNSGSDTQYF.

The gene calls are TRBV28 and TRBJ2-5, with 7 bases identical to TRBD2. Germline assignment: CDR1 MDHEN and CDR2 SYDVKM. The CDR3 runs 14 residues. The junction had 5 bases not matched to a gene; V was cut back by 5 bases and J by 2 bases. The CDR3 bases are TGTGCCAGCAGTGGGGGGGTGTTGCAAGAGACCCAGTACTTC. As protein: CASSGGVLQETQYF. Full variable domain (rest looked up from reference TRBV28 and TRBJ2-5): DVKVTQSSRYLVKRTGEKVFLECVQDMDHENMFWYRQDPGLGLRLIYFSYDVKMKEKGDIPEGYSVSREKKERFSLILESASTNQTSMYLCASSGGVLQETQYFGPGTRLLVL.

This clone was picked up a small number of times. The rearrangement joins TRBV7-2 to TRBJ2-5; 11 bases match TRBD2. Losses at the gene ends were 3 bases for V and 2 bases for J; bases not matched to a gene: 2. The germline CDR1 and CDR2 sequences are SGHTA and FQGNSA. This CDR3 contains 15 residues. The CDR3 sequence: CASSLGTSGQETQYF. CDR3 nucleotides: TGTGCCAGCAGCTTGGGGACTAGCGGACAAGAGACCCAGTACTTC.

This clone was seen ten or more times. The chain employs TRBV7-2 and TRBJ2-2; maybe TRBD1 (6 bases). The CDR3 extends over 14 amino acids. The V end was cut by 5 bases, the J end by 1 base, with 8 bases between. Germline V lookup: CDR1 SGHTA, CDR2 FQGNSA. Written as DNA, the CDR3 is TGTGCCAGCAGCCTGACAGGGAACACCGGGGAGCTGTTTTTT. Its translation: CASSLTGNTGELFF. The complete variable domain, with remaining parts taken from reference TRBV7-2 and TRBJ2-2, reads GAGVSQSPSNKVTEKGKDVELRCDPISGHTALYWYRQSLGQGLEFLIYFQGNSAPDKSGLPSDRFSAERTGGSVSTLTIQRTQQEDSAVYLCASSLTGNTGELFFGEGSRLTVL.

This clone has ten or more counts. CDR3 sequence (DNA): TGTGCCAGCAGTTCAAGGACTAGCGGGAGGCCGCAGTACTTC. Translating gives CASSSRTSGRPQYF. The chain is built from TRBV27 and TRBJ2-7; 14 bases fit TRBD2. With 4 bases clipped from V and 9 bases from J, the junction kept 5 bases outside the gene matches. Looked up from germline, CDR1 is MNHEY and CDR2 is SMNVEV (reference sequence). This CDR3 contains 14 residues.

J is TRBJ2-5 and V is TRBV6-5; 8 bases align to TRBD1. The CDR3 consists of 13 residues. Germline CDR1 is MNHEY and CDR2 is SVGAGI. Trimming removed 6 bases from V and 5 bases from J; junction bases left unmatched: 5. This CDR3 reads CASRRTGTETQYF. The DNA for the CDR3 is TGTGCCAGCAGGCGGACAGGGACGGAGACCCAGTACTTC.

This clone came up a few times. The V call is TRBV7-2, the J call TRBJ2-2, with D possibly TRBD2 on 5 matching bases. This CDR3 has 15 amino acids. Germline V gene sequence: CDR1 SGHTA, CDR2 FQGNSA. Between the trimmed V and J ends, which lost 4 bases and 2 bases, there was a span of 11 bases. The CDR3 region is CASSSADSNTGELFF. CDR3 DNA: TGTGCCAGCAGCTCGGCGGACTCAAACACCGGGGAGCTGTTTTTT.

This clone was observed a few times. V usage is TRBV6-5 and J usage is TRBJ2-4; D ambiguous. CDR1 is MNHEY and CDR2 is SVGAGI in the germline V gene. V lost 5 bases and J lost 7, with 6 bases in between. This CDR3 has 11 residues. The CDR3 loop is CASSGLNIQYF. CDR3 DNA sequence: TGTGCCAGCAGTGGGCTGAACATTCAGTACTTC.

The CDR3 sequence is CASSIELRGGRLNNEQFF. The CDR3 nucleotides read TGTGCCAGTAGTATAGAATTGAGGGGAGGTCGTTTGAACAATGAGCAGTTCTTC. The rearrangement joins TRBV19 to TRBJ2-1, with D possibly being TRBD2 (6 bases). With 0 bases removed from V and 5 bases from J, the gap between germline ends came to 20 bases. The CDR3 extends over 18 amino acids. Germline V CDR1 and CDR2: LNHDA, SQIVND (reference sequence).

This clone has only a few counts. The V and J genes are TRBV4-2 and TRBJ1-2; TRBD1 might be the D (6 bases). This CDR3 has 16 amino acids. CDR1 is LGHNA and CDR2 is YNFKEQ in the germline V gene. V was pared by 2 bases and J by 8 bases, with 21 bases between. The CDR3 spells CASSQPPAGEMIGYTF. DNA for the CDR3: TGTGCCAGCAGCCAACCTCCGGCAGGGGAGATGATCGGCTACACCTTC.

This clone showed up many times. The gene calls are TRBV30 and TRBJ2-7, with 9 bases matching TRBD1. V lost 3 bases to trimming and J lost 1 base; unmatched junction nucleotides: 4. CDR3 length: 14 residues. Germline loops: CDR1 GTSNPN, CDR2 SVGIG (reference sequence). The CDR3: CAWRKGQGSYEQYF. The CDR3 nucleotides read TGTGCCTGGAGGAAAGGACAGGGGTCCTACGAGCAGTACTTC.